This T cell receptor beta chain came from a study of HIV-infected patients and healthy controls. The V end was cut by 4 bases, the J end by 4 bases, with 17 bases between. CDR3 length equals 16 residues. Germline CDR1 SNHLY, CDR2 FYNNEI. Study-level points and caveats: HIV+ repertoires were severely depleted of MAIT alpha-chain CDR3s, unlike healthy controls.

All unsorted peripheral T cells were captured because whole blood was used without fractionation. Enrolled donors were untreated HIV-infected adults about to begin antiretroviral therapy. People with immunomodulatory therapy, recent vaccination or treatment interruptions were not enrolled. cDNA was made from about 500 ng RNA using alpha and beta constant primers. Each of the alpha and beta chains got its own library through chain-specific third strand synthesis with indices. TCRdb fed the 5' RACE reads into MiXCR, producing one record per CDR3 protein. The sample holds 6,100 or so distinct CDR3 sequences; approximately 10% are singletons and the top ten take 27%. To note about this clonotype: Its antigen is not identified.

The chain joins TRBV2 to TRBJ1-5; a possible D gene is TRBD1 (6 bases). This sequence originates from an adult with HIV infection. The sequenced sample was blood, obtained before antiretroviral therapy. The CDR3: CASSAPGQGSNQPQHF. The CDR3 coding sequence is TGTGCCAGCAGTGCCCCGGGACAAGGGTCGAATCAGCCCCAGCATTTT. Full variable domain (remainder filled in from reference TRBV2 and TRBJ1-5): EPEVTQTPSHQVTQMGQEVILRCVPISNHLYFYWYRQILGQKVEFLVSFYNNEISEKSEIFDDQFSVERPDGSNFTLKIRSTKLEDSAMYFCASSAPGQGSNQPQHFGDGTRLSIL.